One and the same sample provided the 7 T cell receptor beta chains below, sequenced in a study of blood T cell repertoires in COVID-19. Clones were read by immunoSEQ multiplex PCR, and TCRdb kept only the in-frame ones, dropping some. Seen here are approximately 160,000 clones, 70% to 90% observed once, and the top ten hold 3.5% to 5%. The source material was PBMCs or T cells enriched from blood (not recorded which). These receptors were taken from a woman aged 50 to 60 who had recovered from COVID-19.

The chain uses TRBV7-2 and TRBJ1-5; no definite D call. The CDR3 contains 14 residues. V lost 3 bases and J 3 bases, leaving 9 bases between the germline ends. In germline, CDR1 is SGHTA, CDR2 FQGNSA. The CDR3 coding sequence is TGTGCCAGCAGCTTGGGCAGCAACAATCAGCCCCAGCATTTT. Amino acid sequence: CASSLGSNNQPQHF.

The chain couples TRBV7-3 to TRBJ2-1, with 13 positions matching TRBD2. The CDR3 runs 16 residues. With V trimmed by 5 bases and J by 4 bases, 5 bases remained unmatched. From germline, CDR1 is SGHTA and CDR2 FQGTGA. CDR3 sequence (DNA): TGTGCCAGCAGCCCAAGACTAGCGGGGGGATACAATGAGCAGTTCTTC. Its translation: CASSPRLAGGYNEQFF.

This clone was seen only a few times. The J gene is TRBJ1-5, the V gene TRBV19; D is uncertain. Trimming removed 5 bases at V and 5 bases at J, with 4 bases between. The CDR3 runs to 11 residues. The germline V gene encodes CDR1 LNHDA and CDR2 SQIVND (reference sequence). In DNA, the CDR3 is TGTGCCAGTAGTCGCGATCAGCCCCAGCATTTT. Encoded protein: CASSRDQPQHF. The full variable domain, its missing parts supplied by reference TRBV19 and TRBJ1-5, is DGGITQSPKYLFRKEGQNVTLSCEQNLNHDAMYWYRQDPGQGLRLIYYSQIVNDFQKGDIAEGYSVSREKKESFPLTVTSAQKNPTAFYLCASSRDQPQHFGDGTRLSIL.

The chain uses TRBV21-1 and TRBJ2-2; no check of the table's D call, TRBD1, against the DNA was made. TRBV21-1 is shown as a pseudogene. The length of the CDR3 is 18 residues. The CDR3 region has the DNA TGTGCCAGCAGCAATCCCCCCGACAGGGAAAGAAACACCGGGGAGCTGTTTTTT. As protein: CASSNPPDRERNTGELFF.

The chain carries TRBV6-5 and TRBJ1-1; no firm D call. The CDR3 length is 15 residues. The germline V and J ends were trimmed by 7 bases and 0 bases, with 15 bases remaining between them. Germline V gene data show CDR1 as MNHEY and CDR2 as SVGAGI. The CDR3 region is CASTRGSPMNTEAFF. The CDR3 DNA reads TGTGCCAGCACCCGAGGGTCCCCCATGAACACTGAAGCTTTCTTT.

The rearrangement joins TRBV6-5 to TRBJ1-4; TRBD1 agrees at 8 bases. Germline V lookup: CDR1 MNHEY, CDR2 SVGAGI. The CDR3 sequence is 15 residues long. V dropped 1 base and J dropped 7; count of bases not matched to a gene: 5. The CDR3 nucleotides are TGTGCCAGCAGTTACTTAGGACAGGGACCTGAAAAACTGTTTTTT. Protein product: CASSYLGQGPEKLFF.

The CDR3 DNA reads as TGTGCCAGCACCGGGACAGGGTGGCGGTATGGCTACACCTTC. Translated, it gives CASTGTGWRYGYTF. This chain links TRBV3-1 (or the pseudogene TRBV3-2) with TRBJ1-2; the match to TRBD1 covers 9 bases. After removal of 7 bases from V and 5 bases from J, the junction contained 8 bases not matched to a gene. Germline V gene sequence: CDR1 LGHDT, CDR2 YNNKEL (reference sequence). This CDR3 has 14 residues.